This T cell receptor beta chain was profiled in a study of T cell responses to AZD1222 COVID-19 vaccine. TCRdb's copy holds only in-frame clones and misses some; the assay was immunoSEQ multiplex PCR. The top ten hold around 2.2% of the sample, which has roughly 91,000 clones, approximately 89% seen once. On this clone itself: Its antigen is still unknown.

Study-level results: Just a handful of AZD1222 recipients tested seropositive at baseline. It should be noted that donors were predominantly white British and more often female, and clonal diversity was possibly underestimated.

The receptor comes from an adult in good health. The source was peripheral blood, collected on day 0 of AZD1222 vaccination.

The CDR3 coding sequence is TGTGCCAGCAGCAAATGGGAAGGGGCGCGGTCCCAGAGCACTGAAGCTTTCTTT. Encoded protein: CASSKWEGARSQSTEAFF. This sequence joins TRBV21-1 and TRBJ1-1; the D call in the table, TRBD1, was not verified against the DNA. TRBV21-1 is assigned pseudogene status. The CDR3 loop spans 18 amino acids.